The next 9 T cell receptor beta chains were all read from a single sample in a study of regulatory T cells in long-lasting Graves disease (dated by TCRdb to the early 2020s). Explained via the paper, the time point label denotes: persistent/refractory GD, antithyroid drugs over 5 years with positive TRAb. For both TCR sequencing and RNA sequencing, RNA was extracted from PBMCs in TRIzol. The receptor library was made with multiplex PCR. Sequencing was carried out with an Illumina HiSeq 4000. iRepertoire HTBI primers and Arm-PCR amplification of CDR3 regions were used to construct TCR beta libraries. TCRdb trimmed public reads at Q25 via fastp, called clones via MiXCR and kept in-frame beta chains. Each CDR3 protein gets just one entry, which takes the most common genes and DNA from the rows behind it. The sample yields about 470,000 distinct CDR3 sequences; roughly 21% were counted once. The ten largest make up 7% to 9% of the sample.

The sample in question was peripheral blood mononuclear cells (PBMCs), obtained when the disease was refractory, from a patient treated with antithyroid drugs. The source of these receptors is a female donor with Graves disease.

In this sample, this clonotype turned up many times. The chain uses TRBV9 and TRBJ2-5, with D maybe TRBD2 (5 bases). Trimming cost V 0 bases and J 5 bases, with 11 bases left between them. Germline V gene sequence: CDR1 SGDLS, CDR2 YYNGEE. The CDR3 spans 14 residues. In nucleotides, the CDR3 is TGTGCCAGCAGCGTAGATCTGAGGGAGGAGACCCAGTACTTC. It is translated as CASSVDLREETQYF. Together with reference TRBV9 and TRBJ2-5, the CDR3 gives the full variable domain: DSGVTQTPKHLITATGQRVTLRCSPRSGDLSVYWYQQSLDQGLQFLIQYYNGEERAKGNILERFSAQQFPDLHSELNLSSLELGDSALYFCASSVDLREETQYFGPGTRLLVL.

The chain combines TRBV9 with TRBJ1-1, with a weak D call TRBD1 (6 bases). CDR1 is SGDLS, CDR2 YYNGEE, per germline. The CDR3 contains 14 residues. The ends were cut back, 2 bases at V and 1 base at J, with 9 bases in the middle. For the CDR3, the DNA is TGTGCCAGCAGCGTTGGACAGAAGAACACTGAAGCTTTCTTT. This translates into CASSVGQKNTEAFF.

This clonotype was recorded many times. V gene TRBV11-3 combines with J gene TRBJ2-7; the D is unclear. V lost 1 base and J lost 6, with 10 bases in between. The CDR3 extends over 13 amino acids. Germline V gives CDR1 SGHNT, CDR2 YENEEA. The DNA of the CDR3 is TGTGCCAGCAGCTTAGCAACCGCCGGCGAGCAGTACTTC. Translated: CASSLATAGEQYF.

This clonotype was observed many times. The J gene is TRBJ1-2, the V gene TRBV29-1; tentative D call: TRBD1 (5 bases). CDR3 length: 11 amino acids. Germline V gene sequence: CDR1 SQVTM, CDR2 ANQGSEA. Trimming stripped 4 bases from V and 7 bases from J, with 10 bases between. The CDR3 bases are TGCAGCGTTGTTCCAGGGCCTGGCTACACCTTC. Amino acid sequence: CSVVPGPGYTF.

The chain has TRBV19 and TRBJ1-1, with 9 positions matching TRBD1. Per germline, CDR1 LNHDA and CDR2 SQIVND (reference sequence). V was clipped by 9 bases and J by 4 bases; unmatched bases: 6. This CDR3 has 13 residues. CDR3 coding DNA: TGTGCCAGCTTACAGGGGGCTGGCACTGAAGCTTTCTTT. Its translation is CASLQGAGTEAFF.

The chain has TRBV5-1 and TRBJ2-1, with D perhaps being TRBD1 or TRBD2 (5 bases each). This CDR3 has 15 residues. Trimming removed 1 base at V and 3 bases at J, with 11 bases between. CDR1 is SGHRS, CDR2 YFSETQ, per germline. The CDR3 here is CASSLLGADYNEQFF. The CDR3 DNA sequence: TGCGCCAGCAGCTTGCTCGGGGCCGACTACAATGAGCAGTTCTTC.

In this sample, this clonotype turned up many times. The chain is built from TRBV28 and TRBJ1-4; TRBD1 matches 8 bases. V lost 1 base, J lost 7 bases, and 5 bases stayed unmatched. The CDR3 contains 15 residues. Germline V CDR1 and CDR2: MDHEN, SYDVKM. CDR3 coding DNA: TGTGCCAGCAGTTTATCTACAGGGGGGCGTGAAAAACTGTTTTTT. Encoded protein: CASSLSTGGREKLFF.

Of note for this clonotype: An end of the junction does not agree with germline; a read error may underlie this. V and J are TRBV15 and TRBJ2-5; tentative D call: TRBD1 (6 bases). The CDR3 is 15 amino acids. Germline V gene data show CDR1 as LNHNV and CDR2 as YYDKDF (reference sequence). The DNA of the CDR3 is TGTGTCACCAGCAGAGATCTCGGACAGCAAGAGACCCAGTACTTC. It yields the protein CVTSRDLGQQETQYF.

The rearrangement uses TRBV12-5 and TRBJ2-2; TRBD1 might be the D (5 bases). The length of the CDR3 is 14 residues. Germline CDR1 reads LGHNT; CDR2 reads FRNRAP. V lost 6 bases, J lost 4 bases, and 12 bases lay in between. CDR3 loop: CASGPTGSTGELFF. Here the CDR3 DNA reads TGTGCTAGTGGCCCCACAGGATCCACCGGGGAGCTGTTTTTT. Full variable domain (remainder filled in from reference TRBV12-5 and TRBJ2-2): DARVTQTPRHKVTEMGQEVTMRCQPILGHNTVFWYRQTMMQGLELLAYFRNRAPLDDSGMPKDRFSAEMPDATLATLKIQPSEPRDSAVYFCASGPTGSTGELFFGEGSRLTVL.